This TCR beta chain originates from a study of blood T cells in healthy people across ages. A second 7 to 11 cycle PCR used barcoded and J-beta primers. TCRdb ran MiXCR on the 5' RACE reads and lists one entry per CDR3 protein. Of 800,000 to 1,300,000 distinct CDR3 sequences listed, around 27% are singletons. Germline V gives CDR1 MNHEY, CDR2 SMNVEV (reference sequence). The CDR3 is 17 residues long. V trimming: 5 bases; J trimming: 5 bases; junction bases outside the gene matches: 15. Only a few counts were recorded for this clonotype. The sample was also linked to a second study, of T cells of mothers and their children. That publication notes: The study obtained over 8 million TCR beta CDR3 reads per mother and 2.5 million to 3.5 million per child. The search for persistent microchimeric T cell clones detected none.

The source material was blood. The V call is TRBV27, the J call TRBJ2-1; TRBD2 matches 7 bases. This clonotype was sampled from a girl aged 2 to 9 in good health. The CDR3 DNA reads as TGTGCCAGCAGTGACCTAGCGGCGGAAGGGCTTAACAATGAGCAGTTCTTC. This codes for CASSDLAAEGLNNEQFF.